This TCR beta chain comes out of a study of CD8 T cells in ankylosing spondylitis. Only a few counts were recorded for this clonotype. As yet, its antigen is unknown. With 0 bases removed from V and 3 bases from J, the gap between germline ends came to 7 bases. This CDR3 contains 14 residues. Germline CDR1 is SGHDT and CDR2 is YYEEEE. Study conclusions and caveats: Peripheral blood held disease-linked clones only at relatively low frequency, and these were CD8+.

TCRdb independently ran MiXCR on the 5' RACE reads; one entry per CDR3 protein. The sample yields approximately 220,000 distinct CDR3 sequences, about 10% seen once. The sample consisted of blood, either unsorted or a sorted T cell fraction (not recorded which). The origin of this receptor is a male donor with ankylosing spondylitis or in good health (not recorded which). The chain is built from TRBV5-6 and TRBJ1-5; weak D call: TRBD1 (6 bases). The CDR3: CASSLDRDNQPQHF. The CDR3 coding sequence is TGTGCCAGCAGCTTGGACAGGGACAATCAGCCCCAGCATTTT.